These T cell receptor beta chains were read from a single sample in a study of blood T cell repertoires in COVID-19. Using immunoSEQ multiplex PCR, the repertoire was profiled, and TCRdb retains in-frame clones only, with some absent. The profile shows 75,000 or so clones, approximately 82% of them singletons. Sequenced: peripheral blood. The receptors were sampled from a man between 60 and 75 years old with acute or convalescent COVID-19. The CDR3 runs from the conserved cysteine through the conserved F or W. D genes are given only for firm matches. Size is stated for part of the rows, as once, few or many counts, or as a class when the clone is expanded.

TRBV7-2	-	TRBJ1-2	-	TGTGCCAGCAGCCCCCAACCTCGGGTTAGTAACTATGGCTACACCTTC	CASSPQPRVSNYGYTF
TRBV7-2	-	TRBJ1-1	-	TGTGCCAGCAGTAATCTGGGGGGTAACACTGAAGCTTTCTTT	CASSNLGGNTEAFF
TRBV5-4	-	TRBJ2-6	-	TGTGCCAGCACCCCTCCCACCCGAGGGGGGGCCAACGTCCTGACTTTC	CASTPPTRGGANVLTF
TRBV6-1	-	TRBJ1-5	-	TGTGCCATAGGAGGAGGCAGGCTCGGGCAGCCCCAGCATTTT	CAIGGGRLGQPQHF
TRBV19	-	TRBJ1-1	TRBD1	TGTGCCAGTAGGAGACAGGGGGAGGTCACTGAAGCTTTCTTT	CASRRQGEVTEAFF
TRBV11-2	-	TRBJ1-5	-	TGTGCCAGCAGCCGTCAGGGACAGCCCCAGCATTTT	CASSRQGQPQHF
TRBV15	-	TRBJ2-7	TRBD1	TGTGCCACCAGCAGAGAACTTGGGCAGGGGGCTTGGGAGCAGTACTTC	CATSRELGQGAWEQYF
TRBV12-3/TRBV12-4	-	TRBJ1-5	-	TGTGCCAGCAGTACACAGGGACCCCAGCATTTT	CASSTQGPQHF
TRBV24-1	once	TRBJ2-7	-	TGTGCCACCGGATCAGGGTACTCCTACGAGCAGTACTTC	CATGSGYSYEQYF
TRBV4-3	-	TRBJ2-7	TRBD1	TGCGCCAGCAGCCAAGGAACAGGGGACCCCTACGAGCAGTACTTC	CASSQGTGDPYEQYF
TRBV7-8	-	TRBJ1-1	-	TGTGCCAGCAGCCGAGAGAGGCAGCGAGCTTTCTTT	CASSRERQRAFF
TRBV6-1	-	TRBJ2-3	TRBD2	TGTGCCAGCAGTGATCGCGGGGGACCAGATACGCAGTATTTT	CASSDRGGPDTQYF
TRBV5-1	-	TRBJ2-4	-	TGCGCCAGCAGCCGAACGCCAGGGGAGGGGAACATTCAGTACTTC	CASSRTPGEGNIQYF
TRBV5-1	once	TRBJ2-3	TRBD2	TGCGCCAGCAGCTTGGAGGGCGGGCTAGCGGGAGTTGTCCGGACAGATACGCAGTATTTT	CASSLEGGLAGVVRTDTQYF
TRBV6-2/TRBV6-3	-	TRBJ2-1	TRBD2	TGTGCCAGCAGCCCTAGCGGGGGTTACAATGAGCAGTTCTTC	CASSPSGGYNEQFF
TRBV5-4	-	TRBJ1-3	-	TGTGCCAGCAGCCCCGGGGCGACTAGGGCAGGAGGAAACACCATATATTTT	CASSPGATRAGGNTIYF
TRBV2	-	TRBJ1-2	-	TGTGCCAGCAGTGTAACGGGGGTGGAGGGCTACACCTTC	CASSVTGVEGYTF
TRBV5-1	-	TRBJ1-1	-	TGCGCCAGCAGTTTGGACCCGGGTGCCACTGAAGCTTTCTTT	CASSLDPGATEAFF
TRBV7-2	-	TRBJ2-5	TRBD1	TGTGCCAGCAGCTTAAACAGGGGGCTGGAGACCCAGTACTTC	CASSLNRGLETQYF
TRBV3-1/TRBV3-2	-	TRBJ2-2	TRBD2	TGTGCCAGCAGCCGGTCAGGACTAGCGGACACCGGGGAGCTGTTTTTT	CASSRSGLADTGELFF
TRBV14	-	TRBJ2-3	TRBD2	TGTGCCAGCAGCCCCCGAGGGAGGGCCACAGATACGCAGTATTTT	CASSPRGRATDTQYF
TRBV3-1/TRBV3-2	few	TRBJ1-6	-	TGTGCCAGCAGCCAAGGTGTAGAAAATTCACCCCTCCACTTT	CASSQGVENSPLHF
TRBV18	-	TRBJ1-1	-	TGTGCCAGCTCACGGTCAGGGGAAAACACTGAAGCTTTCTTT	CASSRSGENTEAFF
TRBV5-1	-	TRBJ2-5	TRBD2	TGCGCCAGCAGCCGACTAGCGGGAAGCGAAGAGACCCAGTACTTC	CASSRLAGSEETQYF
TRBV2	-	TRBJ2-3	TRBD2	TGTGCCAGCCGGGGGGGCCCGAGCACAGATACGCAGTATTTT	CASRGGPSTDTQYF
TRBV16	-	TRBJ2-5	-	TGTGCCAGCAGCCAAACCGGGACAACACAAGAGACCCAGTACTTC	CASSQTGTTQETQYF
TRBV10-3	-	TRBJ2-2	-	TGTGCCATCAGTGAGGGGCAGAACACCGGGGAGCTGTTTTTT	CAISEGQNTGELFF
TRBV19	few	TRBJ2-7	-	TGTGCCAGTTCAACGGGGGTCGGCGAGCAGTACTTC	CASSTGVGEQYF
TRBV30	-	TRBJ1-3	-	TGTGCCTGGGGGGAGGCCCCAGGTTACTCTGGAAACACCATATATTTT	CAWGEAPGYSGNTIYF
TRBV20-1	-	TRBJ2-2	-	TGCAGTTTTCTCCGCGCCGGGGAGCTGTTTTTT	CSFLRAGELFF
TRBV27	-	TRBJ2-7	TRBD1	TGTGCCAGCAGTCCGTCCCGGGACAGATCCTACGAGCAGTACTTC	CASSPSRDRSYEQYF
TRBV18	few	TRBJ1-2	-	TGTGCCAGCTCACCACCGCAGGAAAGGAATCATGGCTACACCTTC	CASSPPQERNHGYTF
TRBV21-1	-	TRBJ2-3	-	TGTGCCAGCAGCAAAGAGGCGGGCTGGGGCACAGATACGCAGTATTTT	CASSKEAGWGTDTQYF
TRBV4-2	-	TRBJ1-3	-	TGTGCCAGCAGCCAAGAGGACAGCTCTGGAAACACCATATATTTT	CASSQEDSSGNTIYF
TRBV19	-	TRBJ2-2	-	TGTGCCAGCTCGAGCGGGCCGAACACCGGGGAGCTGTTTTTT	CASSSGPNTGELFF
TRBV7-2	once	TRBJ2-7	-	TGTGCCAGCAGCTTAACACAGACCTCCTACGAGCAGTACTTC	CASSLTQTSYEQYF
TRBV7-9	few	TRBJ2-7	TRBD1	TGTGCCAGCAGCGGGGGACAGGGGAGGTCCTACGAGCAGTACTTC	CASSGGQGRSYEQYF
TRBV20-1	once	TRBJ1-3	TRBD1	TGCAGTGCTAGTTCCAGGGGGAGCTCTGGAAACACCATATATTTT	CSASSRGSSGNTIYF
TRBV3-1/TRBV3-2	-	TRBJ2-7	TRBD2	TGTGCCAGCAGCCCCCGGTGGGGGGGCTACGAGCAGTACTTC	CASSPRWGGYEQYF
TRBV6-5	-	TRBJ1-6	-	TGTGCCAGCAGCCTGACATGGGTGGCGAAGTCACCCCTCCACTTT	CASSLTWVAKSPLHF
TRBV19	once	TRBJ1-5	-	TGTGCCAGTAGTATAGATAGTCAGGCCCGAAATCGGCCCCAGCATTTT	CASSIDSQARNRPQHF
TRBV6-5	-	TRBJ2-7	TRBD2	TGTGCCAGCAACCCCAGGACTAGCGGGAGGGGGCAGTACTTC	CASNPRTSGRGQYF
TRBV7-9	-	TRBJ1-2	-	TGTGCCAGCAGCTTAGCACAGGGTAACAACTATGGCTACACCTTC	CASSLAQGNNYGYTF
TRBV18	once	TRBJ1-2	-	TGTGCCAGCTCACTAGGGGCAGGGCGCGGCTACACCTTC	CASSLGAGRGYTF
TRBV3-1/TRBV3-2	-	TRBJ1-4	-	TGTGCCAGCAGCCAAACAGGTGGCGCTTTTGAAAAACTGTTTTTT	CASSQTGGAFEKLFF
TRBV2	few	TRBJ2-3	-	TGTGCCAGCAGTGAAGCCTCTAGCACAGATACGCAGTATTTT	CASSEASSTDTQYF
TRBV11-2	-	TRBJ1-1	-	TGTGCCAGCAGCTTGTGGGGCGCTGAAGCTTTCTTT	CASSLWGAEAFF
TRBV6-5	-	TRBJ2-6	-	TGTGCCAGCAGCCCCCCTTCTGGGGCCAACGTCCTGACTTTC	CASSPPSGANVLTF
TRBV28	-	TRBJ2-1	TRBD2	TGTGCCAGCAGTTATCTAGCGGGAGAAAGGTACAATGAGCAGTTCTTC	CASSYLAGERYNEQFF
TRBV28	-	TRBJ2-1	TRBD2	TGTGCCAGCGGAGGGGCCCGACTAGCGGGAGATTCCCCGTTCTTC	CASGGARLAGDSPFF